This TCR beta chain is from a study of shared clonotypes between healthy human individuals. Broader study findings: For naive CD4 cells, around 5% of clonotypes were shared across a handful of donors. Donors were few, which limited the genetic and exposure-history diversity represented.

Note on this clone: Its target is unknown.

Clones were sequenced by immunoSEQ multiplex PCR, and TCRdb holds only the in-frame ones, with some missing. The sample lists approximately 2.5 million clones; 90% to 95% were seen once. Germline V gene data show CDR1 as SEHNR and CDR2 as FQNEAQ (reference sequence). V was shortened by 6 bases and J by 3 bases, with 9 bases between the two germline ends. The CDR3 totals 12 residues. J is TRBJ2-7 and V is TRBV7-9; D unclear. Sequencing used naive CD4+ T cells from PBMCs. Subset: CD45RA+ positively selected. The receptor was derived from a man aged 18-30 years in good health. Some clones in this sample may be carry-over from other donors' samples. The CDR3 bases are TGTGCCAGCAGTTCCCTCCTCTACGAGCAGTACTTC. Encoded protein: CASSSLLYEQYF.